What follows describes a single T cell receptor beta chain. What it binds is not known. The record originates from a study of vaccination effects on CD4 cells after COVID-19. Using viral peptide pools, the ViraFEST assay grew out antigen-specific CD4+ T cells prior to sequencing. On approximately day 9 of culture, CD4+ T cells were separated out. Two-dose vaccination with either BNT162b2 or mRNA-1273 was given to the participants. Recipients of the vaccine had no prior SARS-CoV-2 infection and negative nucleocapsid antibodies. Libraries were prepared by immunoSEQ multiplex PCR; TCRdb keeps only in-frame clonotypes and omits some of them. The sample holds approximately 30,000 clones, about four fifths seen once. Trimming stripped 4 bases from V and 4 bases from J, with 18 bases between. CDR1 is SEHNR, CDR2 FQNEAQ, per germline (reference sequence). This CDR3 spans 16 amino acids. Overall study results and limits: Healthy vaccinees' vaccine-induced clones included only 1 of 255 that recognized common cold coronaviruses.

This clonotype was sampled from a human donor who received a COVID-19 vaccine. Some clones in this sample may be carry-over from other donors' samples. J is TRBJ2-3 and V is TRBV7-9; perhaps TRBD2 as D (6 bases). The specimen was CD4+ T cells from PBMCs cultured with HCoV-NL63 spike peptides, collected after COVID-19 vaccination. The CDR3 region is CASSSGDSAIADTQYF. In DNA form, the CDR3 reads TGTGCCAGCAGCTCCGGGGACTCGGCTATAGCAGATACGCAGTATTTT. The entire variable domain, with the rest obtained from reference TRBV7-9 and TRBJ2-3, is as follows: DTGVSQNPRHKITKRGQNVTFRCDPISEHNRLYWYRQTLGQGPEFLTYFQNEAQLEKSRLLSDRFSAERPKGSFSTLEIQRTEQGDSAMYLCASSSGDSAIADTQYFGPGTRLTVL.